This T cell receptor (beta chain) emerged from a study of T cell responses to AZD1222 COVID-19 vaccine (dated by TCRdb to 2020 to 2022). Regarding the research as a whole: AZD1222 recipients given second doses at about 4 weeks or at about 12 weeks were pooled, since spike-specific TCR depth and breadth were not found to differ between the two schedules. TCR sequencing covered over 230 trial participants: 200 to 210 given two doses of AZD1222 and approximately 26 given two doses of MenACWY control vaccine. Trial participants were enrolled into age subgroups of 18-55, 56-69 and 70-plus years, which contained about 150, 28 and 57 TCR-sequenced participants, respectively.

Read against the paper, the sample's time point label means: baseline before first vaccination. Vaccinee samples came from UK trials COV001 and COV002, including a single-blind randomized controlled phase 2/3 trial of AZD1222 (ChAdOx1 nCoV-19) in healthy adults. For TCRbeta chain sequencing, PBMC samples were collected from trial participants at day 0 and at day 28 after the second dose. For this clone: The antigen this receptor binds is unknown. Base qualities were left out, and no much larger clone turns up one base away.

The CDR3 regions of human TCRbeta chains were analyzed by immunosequencing. In the source study's methods: TCRs in the repertoires were compared against a reference library of SARS-CoV-2-specific TCRs that had been generated with the MIRA antigen-specificity platform. Breadth was defined as the fraction of unique TCRs that were SARS-CoV-2-associated, and depth was defined as the fraction of total T cells that were SARS-CoV-2-associated. Using the MIRA data, every spike-specific TCR was mapped to the spike region that the TCR reacted to and assigned to either a CD4 or a CD8 class. Log10-transformed breadth and depth values were compared by one-way ANOVA with Sidak's multiple comparisons tests. Held by TCRdb, this immuneACCESS table contains in-frame sequences only and omits some clones. Under half of the omission traces to an unresolved V gene where checked; the cause of the rest is unknown. V and J calls and clone size are those listed in that table; D and trimming were worked out from the DNA. The sample table records about 120,000 clones; about 88% of these occur just once. The ten top clones hold around 9.4% of the sample.

The germline V gene gives CDR1 as SGHDN and CDR2 as FVKESK. Between the V and J ends, shortened by 6 bases and 1 base respectively, the junction contains 9 bases. From the cysteine up to the phenylalanine, the CDR3 has a length of 13 residues. This entry keeps only the CDR3 DNA: 39 bases, framed from base 1. Points the paper makes about the study in general: In the small 56-69-year group, the increase in depth fell short of significance, most likely because of low power. The whole spike protein was spanned by vaccine-associated CD4 TCRs, and dominant responses were seen in regions 160-218 and 743-854. Because no samples from the day 14 peak response were available, repertoires could be characterized only after the peak T cell response. Participants were mostly white British and included more females than males, and it was suggested by the authors that clonal diversity may have been underestimated. Nearly half of unique spike-specific TCRs reportedly recognized epitopes outside regions mutated in the B.1.351 and B.1.1.7 variants. Spike-specific TCR breadth and depth rose significantly after two AZD1222 doses compared with day 0 and with MenACWY recipients. Only a handful of AZD1222 recipients were SARS-CoV-2 seropositive at baseline, limiting conclusions about previously exposed vaccinees.

Sequencing was performed on peripheral blood, taken on day 0 of AZD1222 vaccination. The chain is assembled from TRBV14 and TRBJ1-1; confidence is insufficient to name the D gene. This TCR was recovered from an adult in good health. The CDR3 region: CASSEQPNTEAFF. The DNA reads as follows: TGTGCCAGCAGTGAACAGCCGAACACTGAAGCTTTCTTT.